This T cell receptor beta chain is drawn from a study of T-cell memory formation after mild COVID-19. The V and J ends lost 6 bases and 8 bases respectively, with 19 bases between them. The CDR3 length is 14 residues. Germline lookup yields CDR1 MNHNY and CDR2 SVGAGI (reference sequence). Concerning this clonotype: Its specificity is not known.

TCRdb fed the 5' RACE reads into MiXCR, producing one record per CDR3 protein. Of about 500,000 distinct CDR3 sequences in the sample, about a fifth were seen once. Study conclusions and caveats: Contracting clones from day 15 to 85 showed balanced CD4/CD8; later expanders favored CD4+. CD4+ contracting clones lay mainly in CM and EM, CD8+ ones in EMRA.

The receptor was derived from an adult woman who had mild COVID-19 (a few samples of this study predate the infection). Cell type and time point are not known. The chain recombines TRBV6-6 with TRBJ1-2; possible D gene TRBD1, 5 bases. The material sequenced was PBMCs or a T cell subset sorted from them (not recorded which). CDR3 region: CASRFDPGTLGYTF. DNA of the CDR3: TGTGCCAGCAGATTCGATCCCGGGACCCTCGGCTACACCTTC.